This T cell receptor (beta chain) was profiled in a study of shared clonotypes between healthy human individuals (dated by TCRdb to 2018 to 2020). For the wider study: The cohort included three men and a couple of women between 18 and 49 years of age. Libraries were prepared and TCR repertoires were sequenced by different laboratories using diverse techniques, in order to increase sequencing depth and limit assay-specific biases. The study deeply sequenced blood TCR repertoires of about 5 healthy adults to estimate repertoire size and the extent of clonotype sharing between individuals. Per donor, three plates each were used for CD4 naive and CD4 memory, two for CD8 naive, and one for CD8 memory. Per donor, leukapheresis produced somewhere between about 0.9 and 9 billion PBMCs. The research as a whole found: Rarefaction of sorted-subset datasets indicated incomplete sequencing despite the large sequencing depth. Because the study included a small number of donors, the genetic and exposure-history diversity represented was limited. Only blood was sampled, and tissue TCR repertoires likely differ from those in blood. Sharing across several donors was observed for 4.5% to 6.5% of naive CD4, about 3.2% of naive CD8, roughly 2.4% of memory CD4, and about 0.4% of memory CD8 clonotypes. Larger estimated clonotype richness was generally found for naive subsets than for memory subsets. Compared with non-shared clonotypes, clonotypes shared by all four sorted-subset donors had higher generation probabilities. Pairwise subsampling indicated that sequencing depth was expected to affect the degree of clonotype sharing among donors.

Concerning this clone: The antigen it recognizes is unknown. Per-nucleotide qualities are absent, and no much larger clonotype sits a single base away. Other DNA sequences in this specimen translate into the identical CDR3.

V and J are trimmed by 3 bases and 4 bases, and the gene matches miss 0 bases of the junction. Spanning cysteine to phenylalanine, the CDR3 consists of 13 amino acids. The entry retains the CDR3 DNA only, 39 bases that are in frame from base 1. CDR1 SGHAT and CDR2 FQNNGV are derived from the germline V gene. TCR CDR3 regions were amplified from genomic DNA by multiplex PCR using the deep immunoSEQ assay. Genomic DNA extracted from each cell subset was distributed evenly over all wells of several immunoSEQ 96-well plates, and each plate served as one replicate. Each replicate PCR for sorted subsets received around 210 ng genomic DNA, equal to some 32,000 T cell genomes. Purified libraries were measured with a Qubit 3.0 fluorometer, size-checked on a Bioanalyzer 2100, and measured again with the KAPA Library Quantification kit. Every immunoSEQ 96-well plate was sequenced on a separate single-read 150-cycle Illumina NextSeq 550 flow cell. Per the source publication's procedure: Because only junctional sequences without quality scores were contained in the immunoSEQ output, filtering matching that applied to full-length reads could not be performed. To assign V/J genes and CDR3, sequences were annotated against IMGT germline references using PyIR, a Python wrapper for IgBLAST v1.9. Reads were removed for weak V/J assignments (E-value above 1e-6), missing CDR3, stop codons, out-of-frame junctions, or ambiguous translated residues. V3J clonotypes were defined as sequences sharing an identical inferred V gene, J gene, and CDR3 amino acid sequence. Percentage overlap between repertoires was calculated by dividing the number of shared unique clonotypes by the size of the smaller repertoire. Richness of each repertoire was evaluated using RTK rarefaction, the Chao1 estimator, and Recon v2.1 estimates of unobserved clonotypes. Generation probabilities were computed with OLGA for all TCRbeta clonotypes obtained by the gDNA method from a few donors. TCRdb's version of the immuneACCESS table is confined to in-frame rearrangements and falls short of the full clone set. An unresolved V gene accounts for under half of the shortfall where checked; the remainder is of unknown origin. The V and J calls and clone size were taken over from that table, and D and trimming were inferred from the DNA. In this sample the table shows about 1 million clones, around 75% of which occur a single time. The top ten hold around 1.5% of the sample.

Healthy HIV-negative adults with no recently reported acute infections or vaccinations were included as donors. All donors were Caucasian adults living in Nashville, Tennessee, USA. Magnetic negative selection was used to enrich CD4+ T cells, after which naive cells were positively selected on CD45RA and the negative fraction became the memory subset. Blood was obtained by leukapheresis, after which PBMCs were separated by Ficoll-Histopaque density gradient centrifugation and cryopreserved in liquid nitrogen vapor phase. Purity and quantity of every magnetically sorted T cell population were checked by analytical flow cytometry. Each sorted fraction had its genomic DNA isolated and then quantified by UV absorbance on a Nanodrop 2000c.

This clonotype was obtained from a man between 18 and 35 years old in good health. Rearrangement joined TRBV11-2 to TRBJ1-5, with 7 middle bases fitting TRBD1. Sequences were obtained from memory CD4+ T cells sorted from blood. What this sample's cell subset or site label stands for: CD45RA-negative fraction. The CDR3 corresponds to CASSLTGNQPQHF. The DNA is as follows: TGTGCCAGCAGCTTGACAGGGAATCAGCCCCAGCATTTT.